This T cell receptor (beta chain) was recorded in a study of cytomegalovirus exposure and HLA in healthy donors. The CDR3 consists of 15 residues. J was trimmed by 10 bases and V by 0 bases; bases with no gene match: 6. The germline CDR1 and CDR2 sequences are LNHNV and YYDKDF (reference sequence). Study conclusions and caveats: It was reported that the classifier diagnosed cytomegalovirus status with high specificity and sensitivity in both the original and validation cohorts. A later look showed TCR association rates differing by HLA locus, highest for DRB1 and lowest for HLA-C.

Comment on this clone: Its antigen is still unknown.

Vbeta (60) and Jbeta (13) primers were used in the PCR. Clones were sequenced by immunoSEQ multiplex PCR, and TCRdb holds only the in-frame ones, with some missing. This sample carries 90,000 or so clones, approximately 76% of them seen once, and the ten largest clones take over 9.5%. The rearrangement uses TRBV15 and TRBJ2-3; 11 bases match TRBD1. The sequencing input was PBMCs. The clonotype comes from a man aged 30 to 45 in good health and CMV-seropositive. DNA of the CDR3: TGTGCCACCAGCAGAGATCTCTTGGACAGGGGGCCGCAGTATTTT. Translation: CATSRDLLDRGPQYF.